This T cell receptor beta chain was profiled in a study of shared clonotypes between healthy human individuals. Study-wide context: Per donor, three plates held CD4 naive cells, three held CD4 memory, two held CD8 naive and one held CD8 memory.

The naive CD8 population came from CD45RO-negative cells selected for CCR7, without terminally differentiated effector memory CD45RA+ cells. In regard to this clone: Its cognate antigen is unknown.

CDR1 is MNHNY, CDR2 SVGAGI, per germline (reference sequence). V was trimmed by 2 bases and J by 2 bases, leaving 3 bases between them. The CDR3 is 12 residues long. On sorted subsets, replicate PCRs used 200 ng DNA, or tens of thousands of T cell genomes. Per the authors' pipeline: Junction-only immunoSEQ sequences carried no quality scores, so filtering differed. Profiled with immunoSEQ multiplex PCR; TCRdb holds only in-frame clones, not every one. The V and J calls and clone size are taken from that table; D and trimming were inferred from the DNA. The sample consists of 600,000 or so clones, roughly 95% of them appearing once. Overall study results and limits: Non-shared clonotypes showed lower generation probabilities than clonotypes common to all four donors.

The chain combines TRBV6-6 with TRBJ1-1; D not certain. The clonotype originates from a young woman in good health. Specimen: naive CD8+ T cells sorted from blood. Written as DNA, the CDR3 is TGTGCCAGCAGTTACACCAACACTGAAGCTTTCTTT. Amino acid sequence: CASSYTNTEAFF.